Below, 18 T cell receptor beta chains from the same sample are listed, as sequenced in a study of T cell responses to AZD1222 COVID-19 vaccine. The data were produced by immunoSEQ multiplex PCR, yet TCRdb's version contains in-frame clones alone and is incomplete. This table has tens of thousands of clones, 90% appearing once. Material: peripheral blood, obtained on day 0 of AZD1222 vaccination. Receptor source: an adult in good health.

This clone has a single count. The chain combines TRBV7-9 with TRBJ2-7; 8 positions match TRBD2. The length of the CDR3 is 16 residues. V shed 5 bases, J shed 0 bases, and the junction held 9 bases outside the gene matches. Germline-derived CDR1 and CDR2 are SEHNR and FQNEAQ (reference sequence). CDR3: CASSPDIAGSSYEQYF. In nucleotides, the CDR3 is TGTGCCAGCAGCCCAGATATAGCGGGAAGCTCCTACGAGCAGTACTTC.

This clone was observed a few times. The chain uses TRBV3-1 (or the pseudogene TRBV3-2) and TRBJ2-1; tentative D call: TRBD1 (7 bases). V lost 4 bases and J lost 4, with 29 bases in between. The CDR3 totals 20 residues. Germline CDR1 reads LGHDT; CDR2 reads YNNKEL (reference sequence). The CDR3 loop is CASSRQGEAGQTWAYNEQFF. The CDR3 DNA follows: TGTGCCAGCAGCCGGCAGGGGGAAGCGGGCCAAACTTGGGCTTACAATGAGCAGTTCTTC.

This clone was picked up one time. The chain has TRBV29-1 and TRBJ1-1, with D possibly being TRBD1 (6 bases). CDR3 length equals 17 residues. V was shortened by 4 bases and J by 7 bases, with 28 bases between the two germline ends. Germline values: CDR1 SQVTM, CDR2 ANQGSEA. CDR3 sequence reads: CSVVFLGEGQLADEAFF. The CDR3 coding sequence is TGCAGCGTTGTCTTTCTCGGGGAAGGACAGCTCGCGGATGAAGCTTTCTTT.

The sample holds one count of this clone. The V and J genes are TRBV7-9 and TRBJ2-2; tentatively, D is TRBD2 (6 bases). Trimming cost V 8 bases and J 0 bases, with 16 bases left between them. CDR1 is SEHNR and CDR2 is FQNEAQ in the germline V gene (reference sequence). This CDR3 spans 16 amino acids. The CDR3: CASPRDPGANTGELFF. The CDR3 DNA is TGTGCCAGCCCCCGGGATCCGGGAGCGAACACCGGGGAGCTGTTTTTT.

CDR3 DNA sequence: TGTGCCAGCAGCCCACAGGAACTCTCCTACGAGCAGTACTTC. Translation: CASSPQELSYEQYF. The chain has TRBV7-9 and TRBJ2-7; a weak D match, TRBD1 (5 bases). The CDR3 has 14 amino acids. Germline CDR1 and CDR2: SEHNR and FQNEAQ (reference sequence). Trimming cost V 5 bases and J 0 bases, with 11 bases left between them.

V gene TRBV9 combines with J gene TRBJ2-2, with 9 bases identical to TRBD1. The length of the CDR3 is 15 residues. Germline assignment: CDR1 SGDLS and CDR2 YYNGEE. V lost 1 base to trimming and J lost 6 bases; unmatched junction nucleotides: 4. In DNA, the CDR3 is TGTGCCAGCAGCGTAACAGGGGGCGACGCCGGGGAGCTGTTTTTT. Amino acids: CASSVTGGDAGELFF.

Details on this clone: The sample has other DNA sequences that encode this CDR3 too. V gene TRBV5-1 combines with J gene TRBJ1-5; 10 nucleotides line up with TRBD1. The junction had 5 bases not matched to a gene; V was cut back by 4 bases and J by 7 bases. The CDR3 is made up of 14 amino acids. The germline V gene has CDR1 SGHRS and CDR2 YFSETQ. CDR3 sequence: CASSPGTGEQPQHF. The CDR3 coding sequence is TGCGCCAGCAGCCCAGGGACAGGGGAACAGCCCCAGCATTTT.

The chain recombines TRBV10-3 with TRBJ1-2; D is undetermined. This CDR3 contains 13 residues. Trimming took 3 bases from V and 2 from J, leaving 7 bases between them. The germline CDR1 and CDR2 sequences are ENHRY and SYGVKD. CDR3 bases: TGTGCCATCAGTGAAGAGGCCAACTATGGCTACACCTTC. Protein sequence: CAISEEANYGYTF.

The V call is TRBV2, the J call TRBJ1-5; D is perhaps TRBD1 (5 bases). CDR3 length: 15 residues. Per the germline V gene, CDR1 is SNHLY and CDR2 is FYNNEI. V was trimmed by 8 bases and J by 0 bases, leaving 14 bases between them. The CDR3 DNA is TGTGCCAGCCGACAGACAGATAATAGCAATCAGCCCCAGCATTTT. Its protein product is CASRQTDNSNQPQHF.

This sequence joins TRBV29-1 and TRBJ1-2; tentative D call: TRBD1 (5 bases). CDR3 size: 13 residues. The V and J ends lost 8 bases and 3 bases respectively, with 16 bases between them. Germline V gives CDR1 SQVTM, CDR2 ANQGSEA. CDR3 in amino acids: CSTWDVGDYGYTF. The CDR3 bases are TGCAGCACCTGGGACGTTGGGGACTATGGCTACACCTTC.

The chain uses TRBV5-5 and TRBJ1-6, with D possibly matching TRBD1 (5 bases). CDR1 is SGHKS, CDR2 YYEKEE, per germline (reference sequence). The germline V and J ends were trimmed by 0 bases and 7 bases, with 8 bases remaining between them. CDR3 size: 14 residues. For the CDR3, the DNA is TGTGCCAGCAGCTTGGATGGGGGAAATTCACCCCTCCACTTT. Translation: CASSLDGGNSPLHF.

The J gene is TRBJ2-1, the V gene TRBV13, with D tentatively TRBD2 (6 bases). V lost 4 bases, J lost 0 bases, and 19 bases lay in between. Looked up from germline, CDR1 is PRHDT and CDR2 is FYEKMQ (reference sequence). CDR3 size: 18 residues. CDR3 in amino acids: CASSSPRGGASSYNEQFF. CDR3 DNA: TGTGCCAGCAGCTCACCCCGAGGCGGGGCAAGCTCCTACAATGAGCAGTTCTTC.

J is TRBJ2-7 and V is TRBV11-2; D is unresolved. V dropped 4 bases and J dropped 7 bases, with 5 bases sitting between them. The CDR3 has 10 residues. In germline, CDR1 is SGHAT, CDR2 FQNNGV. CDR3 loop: CASSSLEQYF. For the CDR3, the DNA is TGTGCCAGCAGCTCGCTGGAGCAGTACTTC.

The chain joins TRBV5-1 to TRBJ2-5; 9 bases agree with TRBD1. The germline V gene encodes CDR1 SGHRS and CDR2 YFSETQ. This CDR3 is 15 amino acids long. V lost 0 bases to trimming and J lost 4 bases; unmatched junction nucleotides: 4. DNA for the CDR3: TGCGCCAGCAGCTTGGGTACAGGGGGCGCAGAGACCCAGTACTTC. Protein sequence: CASSLGTGGAETQYF.

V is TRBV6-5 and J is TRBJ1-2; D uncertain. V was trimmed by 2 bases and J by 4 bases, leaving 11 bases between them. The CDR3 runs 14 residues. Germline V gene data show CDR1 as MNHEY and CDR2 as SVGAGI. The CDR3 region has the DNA TGTGCCAGCAGTTACGGGAAACTCGGCTATGGCTACACCTTC. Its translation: CASSYGKLGYGYTF.

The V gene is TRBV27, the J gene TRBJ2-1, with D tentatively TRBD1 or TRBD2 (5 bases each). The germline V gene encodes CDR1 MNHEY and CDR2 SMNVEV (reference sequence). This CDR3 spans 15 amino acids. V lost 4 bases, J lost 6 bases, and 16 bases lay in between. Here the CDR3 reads CASSSGRTNPNEQFF. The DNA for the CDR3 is TGTGCCAGCAGTTCGGGGCGAACGAATCCCAATGAGCAGTTCTTC.

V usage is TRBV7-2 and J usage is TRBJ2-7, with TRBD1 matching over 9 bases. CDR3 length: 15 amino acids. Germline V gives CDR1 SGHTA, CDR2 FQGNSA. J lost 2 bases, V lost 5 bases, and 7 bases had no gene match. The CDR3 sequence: CASSTPGTGTYEQYF. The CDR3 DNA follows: TGTGCCAGCAGCACCCCCGGGACAGGGACCTACGAGCAGTACTTC.

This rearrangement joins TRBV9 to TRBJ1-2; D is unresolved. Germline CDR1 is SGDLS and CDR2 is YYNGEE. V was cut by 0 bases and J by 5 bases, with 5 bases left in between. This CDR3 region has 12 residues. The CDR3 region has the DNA TGTGCCAGCAGCGTAGCCGGGTATGGCTACACCTTC. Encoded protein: CASSVAGYGYTF.